This passage covers 17 T cell receptor beta chains from one sample sequenced in a study of shared clonotypes between healthy human individuals. Profiling relied on immunoSEQ multiplex PCR, and the TCRdb table lists in-frame clones only, not all of them. The table lists roughly 2.6 million clones, around 90% of them singletons. Sequenced material: naive CD4+ T cells sorted from blood. Sample subset: CD45RA+ positively selected. The source is a man younger than 35 in good health.

The rearrangement uses TRBV7-2 and TRBJ2-2; 15 nucleotides agree with TRBD2. V lost 5 bases, J lost 2 bases, and 6 bases stayed unmatched. The CDR3 sequence is 18 residues long. From germline, CDR1 is SGHTA and CDR2 FQGNSA. CDR3 residues: CASSPGLAGGRNTGELFF. CDR3 nucleotides: TGTGCCAGCAGCCCGGGACTAGCGGGAGGAAGAAACACCGGGGAGCTGTTTTTT.

This clone has only one observation. The gene calls are TRBV7-9 and TRBJ1-5, with D uncertain. This CDR3 contains 15 residues. Trimming removed 5 bases from V and 3 bases from J, with 14 bases in between. Germline assignment: CDR1 SEHNR and CDR2 FQNEAQ (reference sequence). The CDR3 loop reads CASSRPGPDNQPQHF. DNA for the CDR3: TGTGCCAGCAGCCGCCCGGGCCCGGACAATCAGCCCCAGCATTTT.

The chain uses TRBV27 and TRBJ2-1; 10 bases map to TRBD2. The germline CDR1 and CDR2 sequences are MNHEY and SMNVEV (reference sequence). The CDR3 covers 17 residues. V gave up 3 bases and J gave up 5 bases; unmatched junction bases: 10. The CDR3 region is CASSFLGSSGGDNEQFF. As DNA, the CDR3 is TGTGCCAGCAGTTTTTTAGGTTCCAGCGGGGGGGACAATGAGCAGTTCTTC.

The rearrangement uses TRBV6-6 and TRBJ1-4; D is possibly TRBD1 (5 bases). Trimming cost V 0 bases and J 8 bases, with 10 bases left between them. Germline V lookup: CDR1 MNHNY, CDR2 SVGAGI (reference sequence). CDR3 length equals 14 residues. The chain's CDR3 is CASSYSLRDEKLFF. CDR3 DNA: TGTGCCAGCAGTTACTCGTTGAGGGACGAAAAACTGTTTTTT.

In this sample, this clone turned up once. The chain uses TRBV19 and TRBJ1-1; 9 bases match TRBD1. The CDR3 is made up of 16 amino acids. J gave up 0 bases and V 1 base, and 3 bases lay outside the gene matches. CDR1 and CDR2 from the germline V gene are LNHDA and SQIVND (reference sequence). The CDR3 DNA reads as TGTGCCAGTAGTATAGGGGACAGGGTTATGAACACTGAAGCTTTCTTT. Translating it yields CASSIGDRVMNTEAFF.

This CDR3 is CASSLFGTDYEQYF. CDR3 bases: TGCGCCAGCAGCTTGTTCGGGACAGACTACGAGCAGTACTTC. The rearrangement links TRBV5-1 to TRBJ2-7; 7 positions match TRBD1. The CDR3 loop spans 14 amino acids. V dropped 1 base and J dropped 3; count of bases not matched to a gene: 4. In germline, CDR1 is SGHRS, CDR2 YFSETQ.

This sequence joins TRBV5-1 and TRBJ2-1; 9 positions agree with TRBD1. The CDR3 covers 15 residues. V lost 6 bases, J lost 3 bases, and 7 bases stayed unmatched. Per the germline V gene, CDR1 is SGHRS and CDR2 is YFSETQ. In DNA form, the CDR3 reads TGCGCCAGCACCCCGGGACAGGGAGACTACAATGAGCAGTTCTTC. Its translation: CASTPGQGDYNEQFF.

The genes are TRBV9 and TRBJ2-1; 9 bases are shared with TRBD1. This CDR3 comprises 15 residues. With 4 bases clipped from V and 4 bases from J, the junction kept 6 bases outside the gene matches. The germline gives CDR1 SGDLS, CDR2 YYNGEE. CDR3 sequence reads: CASSHRDRVYNEQFF. The CDR3 DNA reads TGTGCCAGCAGCCACCGGGACAGGGTATACAATGAGCAGTTCTTC.

The chain couples TRBV2 to TRBJ1-1, with D unresolved. Trimming shortened V by 1 base and J by 1 base, and 7 bases separated the two germline ends. Germline CDR1 reads SNHLY; CDR2 reads FYNNEI. This CDR3 region has 14 residues. CDR3 in amino acids: CASSEGPGNTEAFF. In DNA form, the CDR3 reads TGTGCCAGCAGTGAAGGCCCAGGGAACACTGAAGCTTTCTTT.

CDR3 nucleotides: TGCGCCAGCAGCTTGTGGATCATGTCCGGGACAGCATACGAGCAGTACTTC. It codes for CASSLWIMSGTAYEQYF. The chain combines TRBV5-1 with TRBJ2-5, with 7 bases lining up with TRBD1. TRBJ2-7 matches the DNA end more closely, so the J call is doubtful. CDR1 and CDR2 from the germline V gene are SGHRS and YFSETQ. This CDR3 contains 17 residues.

The chain couples TRBV6-5 to TRBJ2-1; D might be TRBD1 or TRBD2, each matching 5 bases. Germline V gene sequence: CDR1 MNHEY, CDR2 SVGAGI. CDR3 size: 12 residues. The V gene lost 5 bases and the J gene lost 4 bases, with 6 bases spanning the gap. CDR3 coding DNA: TGTGCCAGCAGTGAGGGGTACAATGAGCAGTTCTTC. This encodes CASSEGYNEQFF.

To note about this clone: Within the sample, other DNA sequences also encode this same CDR3. The chain couples TRBV10-2 to TRBJ1-5; the D is unclear. There are 13 residues in the CDR3. With 6 bases removed from V and 0 bases from J, the gap between germline ends came to 6 bases. From germline, CDR1 is WSHSY and CDR2 SAAADI. The CDR3 is CASSESSNQPQHF. CDR3 sequence (DNA): TGCGCCAGCAGCGAGAGTAGCAATCAGCCCCAGCATTTT.

The gene calls are TRBV27 and TRBJ1-2; no definite D call. The germline V and J ends were trimmed by 7 bases and 8 bases, with 11 bases remaining between them. The CDR3 spans 11 residues. Germline-derived CDR1 and CDR2 are MNHEY and SMNVEV (reference sequence). CDR3 sequence: CASTGFRGYTF. The CDR3 DNA sequence: TGTGCCAGCACCGGGTTTCGAGGCTACACCTTC.

This clone was seen just once. V usage is TRBV6-4 and J usage is TRBJ2-5, with 7 bases identical to TRBD1. Germline-derived CDR1 and CDR2 are MRHNA and SNTAGT. Trimming at V came to 6 bases and at J to 6 bases, leaving 10 bases not matched to a gene. The CDR3 spans 14 residues. As DNA, the CDR3 is TGTGCCAGCAGAAACAGGGGTTCGCGGAAGACCCAGTACTTC. It translates to CASRNRGSRKTQYF.

Only one count was recorded for this clone. The chain uses TRBV6-5 and TRBJ2-1; D is unclear. The V end was cut by 4 bases, the J end by 0 bases, with 7 bases between. The CDR3 is 14 residues long. Germline CDR1 reads MNHEY; CDR2 reads SVGAGI. The CDR3 reads CASSFTASYNEQFF. The CDR3 region has the DNA TGTGCCAGCAGTTTCACGGCCTCCTACAATGAGCAGTTCTTC.

This chain uses TRBV6-5 with TRBJ2-1; tentative D call: TRBD1 (6 bases). Germline V gene sequence: CDR1 MNHEY, CDR2 SVGAGI. CDR3 length: 15 amino acids. Trimming removed 6 bases at V and 6 bases at J, with 18 bases between. CDR3 coding DNA: TGTGCCAGCAGCTGGACAGAAAATAAGGGCAATGAGCAGTTCTTC. Its protein product is CASSWTENKGNEQFF.

The chain recombines TRBV5-1 with TRBJ2-5, with D possibly being TRBD2 (6 bases). The CDR3 sequence is 13 residues long. Germline-derived CDR1 and CDR2 are SGHRS and YFSETQ. Between the trimmed V and J ends, which lost 4 bases and 2 bases, there was a span of 9 bases. The CDR3 sequence: CASSVGGQETQYF. CDR3 in DNA: TGCGCCAGCAGCGTGGGAGGTCAAGAGACCCAGTACTTC. The variable domain in full, with the rest retrieved from reference TRBV5-1 and TRBJ2-5, is KAGVTQTPRYLIKTRGQQVTLSCSPISGHRSVSWYQQTPGQGLQFLFEYFSETQRNKGNFPGRFSGRQFSNSRSEMNVSTLELGDSALYLCASSVGGQETQYFGPGTRLLVL.